These T cell receptor beta chains were read from a single sample in a study of sequential checkpoint blockade in melanoma. Assay used: immunoSEQ multiplex PCR; TCRdb lists only in-frame clones, some missing. The profile shows roughly 10,000 clones, under 60% of them singletons. The material sequenced was CD8+ T cells sorted from blood (inferred from file names), taken from a patient given nivolumab and ipilimumab in sequence. The receptors come from a human donor with melanoma. Both conserved end residues are part of each CDR3. A D gene is named only where the DNA matches it firmly. Size values are once, few and many counts, or a class for expanded clones, and some rows have none.

j_gene	abundance	v_gene	d_gene	CDR3aa	CDR3nt
TRBJ2-1	NA	TRBV6-6	TRBD2	CASRGTSGRNLEQFF	TGTGCCAGCAGGGGCACTAGCGGGAGAAATCTTGAGCAGTTCTTC
TRBJ2-2	NA	TRBV27	NA	CASSLEGGELFF	TGTGCCAGCAGTTTAGAGGGCGGGGAGCTGTTTTTT
TRBJ1-6	NA	TRBV6-5	NA	CASRSGLSPLHF	TGTGCCAGCAGATCAGGGTTGTCACCCCTCCACTTT
TRBJ2-6	NA	TRBV5-6	TRBD2	CASSLTSGRARAGANVLTF	TGTGCCAGCAGCCTTACAAGCGGGAGGGCCCGGGCTGGGGCCAACGTCCTGACTTTC
TRBJ2-7	NA	TRBV28	TRBD1	CASSPRTGFYEQYF	TGTGCCAGCAGTCCCCGGACAGGTTTTTACGAGCAGTACTTC
TRBJ2-1	once	TRBV29-1	NA	CSVEALEGVPYNEQFF	TGCAGCGTTGAAGCTCTCGAGGGAGTGCCGTACAATGAGCAGTTCTTC
TRBJ2-3	NA	TRBV5-6	NA	CASSLSSRVNTQYF	TGTGCCAGCAGCTTGAGCTCGAGGGTGAATACGCAGTATTTT
TRBJ1-1	NA	TRBV6-1	NA	CASILGAVEAFF	TGTGCCAGCATCCTAGGGGCGGTTGAAGCTTTCTTT
TRBJ2-2	NA	TRBV15	TRBD2	CATSREIGGSGELFF	TGTGCCACCAGCAGAGAAATTGGCGGGAGCGGGGAGCTGTTTTTT
TRBJ1-5	NA	TRBV19	NA	CASSPTDYSNQPQHF	TGTGCCAGTAGTCCGACAGATTATAGCAATCAGCCCCAGCATTTT
TRBJ2-7	once	TRBV19	NA	CASSIGPGGNEQYF	TGTGCCAGTAGTATAGGCCCTGGGGGGAACGAGCAGTACTTC
TRBJ1-1	NA	TRBV19	TRBD1	CASSLQGANTEAFF	TGTGCCAGTAGTTTACAGGGGGCGAACACTGAAGCTTTCTTT
TRBJ2-2	NA	TRBV4-3	NA	CASSQDGGTNTGELFF	TGCGCCAGCAGCCAAGATGGGGGGACTAACACCGGGGAGCTGTTTTTT
TRBJ2-3	NA	TRBV2	TRBD2	CAGGLAGDDTQYF	TGTGCCGGAGGACTAGCGGGGGACGATACGCAGTATTTT
TRBJ2-2	few	TRBV19	TRBD2	CASSLDWTSGSIPGELFF	TGTGCCAGTAGTCTCGACTGGACTAGCGGGAGTATCCCCGGGGAGCTGTTTTTT
TRBJ2-7	NA	TRBV30	TRBD1	CAWSVQGPDEQYF	TGTGCCTGGAGTGTACAGGGGCCCGACGAGCAGTACTTC
TRBJ2-1	NA	TRBV10-1	TRBD2	CASSPWGLEGYNEQFF	TGCGCCAGCAGTCCCTGGGGACTAGAGGGTTACAATGAGCAGTTCTTC
TRBJ1-5	NA	TRBV15	TRBD1	CATSKEWTGRNQPQHF	TGTGCCACCAGCAAGGAATGGACAGGGCGCAATCAGCCCCAGCATTTT
TRBJ1-2	NA	TRBV11-2	NA	CASSLGEYYGYTF	TGTGCCAGCAGCTTAGGGGAGTACTATGGCTACACCTTC